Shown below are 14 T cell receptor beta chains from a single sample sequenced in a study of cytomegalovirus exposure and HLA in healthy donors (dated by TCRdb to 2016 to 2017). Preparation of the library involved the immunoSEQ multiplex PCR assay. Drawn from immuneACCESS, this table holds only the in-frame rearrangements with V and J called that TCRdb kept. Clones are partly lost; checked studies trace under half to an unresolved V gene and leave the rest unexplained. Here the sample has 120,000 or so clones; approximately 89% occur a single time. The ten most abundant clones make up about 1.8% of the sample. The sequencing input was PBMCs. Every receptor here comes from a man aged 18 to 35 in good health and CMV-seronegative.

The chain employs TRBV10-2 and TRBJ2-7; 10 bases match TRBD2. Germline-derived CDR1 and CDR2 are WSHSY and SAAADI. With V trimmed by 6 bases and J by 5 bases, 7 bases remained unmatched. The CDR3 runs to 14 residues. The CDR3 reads CASRVAGGEHEQYF. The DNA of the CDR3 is TGCGCCAGCAGAGTAGCGGGAGGCGAGCACGAGCAGTACTTC.

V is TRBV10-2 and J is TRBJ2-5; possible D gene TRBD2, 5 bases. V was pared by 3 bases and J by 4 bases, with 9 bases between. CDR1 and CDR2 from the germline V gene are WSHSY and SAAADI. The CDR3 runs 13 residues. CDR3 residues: CASSDSGSETQYF. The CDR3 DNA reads TGCGCCAGCAGTGATTCGGGGTCAGAGACCCAGTACTTC.

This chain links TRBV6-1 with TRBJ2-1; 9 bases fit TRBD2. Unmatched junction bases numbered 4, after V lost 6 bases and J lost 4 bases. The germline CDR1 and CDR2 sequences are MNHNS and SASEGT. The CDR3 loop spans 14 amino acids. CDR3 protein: CASSLAGRYNEQFF. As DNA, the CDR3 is TGTGCCAGCAGCCTAGCGGGAAGGTACAATGAGCAGTTCTTC.

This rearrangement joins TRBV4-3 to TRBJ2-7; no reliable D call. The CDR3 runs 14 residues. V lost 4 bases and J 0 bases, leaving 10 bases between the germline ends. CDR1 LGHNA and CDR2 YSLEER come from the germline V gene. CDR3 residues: CASSPTVISYEQYF. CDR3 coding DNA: TGCGCCAGCAGCCCTACAGTGATCTCCTACGAGCAGTACTTC.

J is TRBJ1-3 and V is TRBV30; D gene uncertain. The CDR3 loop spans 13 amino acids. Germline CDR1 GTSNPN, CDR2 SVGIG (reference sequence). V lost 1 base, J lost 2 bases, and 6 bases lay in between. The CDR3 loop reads CAWSGATGNTIYF. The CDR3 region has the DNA TGTGCCTGGAGTGGGGCGACTGGAAACACCATATATTTT.

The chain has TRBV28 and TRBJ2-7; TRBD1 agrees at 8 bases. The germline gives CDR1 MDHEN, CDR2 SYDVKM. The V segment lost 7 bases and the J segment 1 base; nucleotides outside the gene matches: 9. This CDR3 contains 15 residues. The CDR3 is CASTNQGAGSYEQYF. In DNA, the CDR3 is TGTGCCAGCACCAATCAGGGGGCGGGATCCTACGAGCAGTACTTC.

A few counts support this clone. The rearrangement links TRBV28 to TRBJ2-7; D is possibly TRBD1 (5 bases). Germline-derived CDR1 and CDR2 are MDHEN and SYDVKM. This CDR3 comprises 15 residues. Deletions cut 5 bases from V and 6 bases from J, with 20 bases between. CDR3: CASSPGDRRASEQYF. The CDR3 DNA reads TGTGCCAGCAGTCCCGGTGACAGAAGGGCATCCGAGCAGTACTTC.

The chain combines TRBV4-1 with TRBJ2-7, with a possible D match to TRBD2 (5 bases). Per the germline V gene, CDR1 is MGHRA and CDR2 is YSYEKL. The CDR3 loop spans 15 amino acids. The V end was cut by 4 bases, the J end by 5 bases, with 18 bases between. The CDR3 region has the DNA TGCGCCAGCAGCCCTAGGGATGGCTACGGGGACGAGCAGTACTTC. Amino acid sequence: CASSPRDGYGDEQYF.

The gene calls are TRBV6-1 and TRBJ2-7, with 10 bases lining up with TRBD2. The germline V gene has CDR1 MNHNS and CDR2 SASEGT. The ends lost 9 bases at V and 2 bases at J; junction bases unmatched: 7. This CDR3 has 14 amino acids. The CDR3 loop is CASGLADGTYEQYF. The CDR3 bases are TGTGCCAGTGGACTAGCGGATGGAACCTACGAGCAGTACTTC.

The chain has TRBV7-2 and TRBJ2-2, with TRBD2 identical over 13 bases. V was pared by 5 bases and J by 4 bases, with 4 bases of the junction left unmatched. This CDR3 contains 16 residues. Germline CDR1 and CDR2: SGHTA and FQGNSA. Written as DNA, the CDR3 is TGTGCCAGCAGCGTGGGACTAGCGGGGCTCACCGGGGAGCTGTTTTTT. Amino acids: CASSVGLAGLTGELFF. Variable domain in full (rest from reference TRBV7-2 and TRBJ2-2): GAGVSQSPSNKVTEKGKDVELRCDPISGHTALYWYRQSLGQGLEFLIYFQGNSAPDKSGLPSDRFSAERTGGSVSTLTIQRTQQEDSAVYLCASSVGLAGLTGELFFGEGSRLTVL.

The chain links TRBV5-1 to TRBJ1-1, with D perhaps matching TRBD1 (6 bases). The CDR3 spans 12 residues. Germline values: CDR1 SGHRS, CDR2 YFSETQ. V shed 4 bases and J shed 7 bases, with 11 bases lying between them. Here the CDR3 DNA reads TGCGCCAGCAGCAGGGGGACCGATGAAGCTTTCTTT. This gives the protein CASSRGTDEAFF.

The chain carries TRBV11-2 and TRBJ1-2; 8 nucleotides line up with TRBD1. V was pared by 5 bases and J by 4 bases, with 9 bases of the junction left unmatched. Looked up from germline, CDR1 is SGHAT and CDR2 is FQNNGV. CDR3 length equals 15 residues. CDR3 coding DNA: TGTGCCAGCAGCCGCGGGACAGGCCCACTCTATGGCTACACCTTC. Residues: CASSRGTGPLYGYTF.

The CDR3: CASSFGTQWNNEQFF. In DNA, the CDR3 is TGTGCCAGCAGCTTCGGGACTCAATGGAACAATGAGCAGTTCTTC. The rearrangement uses TRBV11-2 and TRBJ2-1; weak D call: TRBD2 (6 bases). From germline, CDR1 is SGHAT and CDR2 FQNNGV. V was pared by 3 bases and J by 5 bases, with 14 bases between. This CDR3 is 15 amino acids long.

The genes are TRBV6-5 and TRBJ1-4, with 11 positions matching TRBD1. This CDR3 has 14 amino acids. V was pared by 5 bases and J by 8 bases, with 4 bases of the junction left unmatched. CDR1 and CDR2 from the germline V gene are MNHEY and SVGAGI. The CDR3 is CASSLDRGQEKLFF. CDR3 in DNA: TGTGCCAGCAGTCTGGACAGGGGGCAAGAAAAACTGTTTTTT.